The clone carrying this T cell receptor beta chain came up a few times. The antigen remains unidentified. These data originate in a study of T cells after yellow fever vaccination. Study outcomes and limitations: Peaking faster, on day 5 versus 15, the secondary response was nonetheless weaker. In post-booster samples, most primary-vaccination clones reappeared (about 96% CD4, about 90% CD8). Clonotypes found in both CD4 and CD8 compartments made up a small share.

A process of 5'RACE template switching, which added a universal primer site and UMIs, was used to make TCR cDNA. TCRdb re-derived calls from the 5' RACE reads in MiXCR, one entry per CDR3 protein. The data contain around 550,000 distinct CDR3 sequences, 15% to 20% of them singletons. Germline V gene data show CDR1 as SGHNT and CDR2 as YYREEE (reference sequence). After removal of 1 base from V and 13 bases from J, the junction contained 9 bases not matched to a gene. The length of the CDR3 is 13 residues. V usage is TRBV5-4 and J usage is TRBJ2-5; 8 bases match TRBD2. Source: PBMCs, taken 15 days after the yellow fever booster vaccination. This TCR came from a man younger than 40 who received the YFV17D yellow fever vaccine. CDR3 sequence: CASSLIGAGDTYF. The DNA of the CDR3 is TGTGCCAGCAGCTTGATAGGAGCGGGAGACACGTACTTC.